The 24 T cell receptor beta chains below all came from one sample that was sequenced in a study of blood T cell repertoires in COVID-19. Method: immunoSEQ multiplex PCR; TCRdb's copy keeps in-frame clones and lacks some. Among approximately 500,000 clones, 85% to 90% were seen once, and the ten largest hold around 8%. Material for sequencing was peripheral blood. All receptors come from a woman between 45 and 60 years old with COVID-19, enrolled during active disease.

The V gene is TRBV28, the J gene TRBJ1-2; D gene ambiguous. Per germline, CDR1 MDHEN and CDR2 SYDVKM. V lost 6 bases to trimming and J lost 2 bases, with 10 bases between them. The CDR3 spans 13 residues. CDR3 DNA sequence: TGTGCCAGCAGCACGGCGGGGAACTATGGCTACACCTTC. Protein sequence: CASSTAGNYGYTF.

This clone has just one count. The chain combines TRBV10-2 with TRBJ2-2, with D possibly TRBD2 on 6 matching bases. The CDR3 has 16 amino acids. Germline values: CDR1 WSHSY, CDR2 SAAADI. The V end was cut by 2 bases, the J end by 1 base, with 11 bases between. CDR3 nucleotides: TGCGCCAGCAGTGAGGGTCGGGGGATGAACACCGGGGAGCTGTTTTTT. Translating it yields CASSEGRGMNTGELFF.

This clone was seen a few times. This chain uses TRBV6-6 with TRBJ1-5; weak D call: TRBD1 (6 bases). This CDR3 region has 18 residues. Germline CDR1 is MNHNY and CDR2 is SVGAGI (reference sequence). V dropped 5 bases and J dropped 0 bases, with 20 bases sitting between them. CDR3 nucleotide sequence: TGTGCCAGCAGTCTCAGGGGCCATCTCAGGTATAGCAATCAGCCCCAGCATTTT. Its translation is CASSLRGHLRYSNQPQHF.

V gene TRBV5-5 combines with J gene TRBJ2-3; D is possibly TRBD2 (5 bases). V shed 5 bases and J shed 6 bases, with 16 bases lying between them. CDR1 and CDR2 from the germline V gene are SGHKS and YYEKEE (reference sequence). The CDR3 runs 14 residues. The CDR3 sequence: CASSSTLTGDTQYF. In DNA, the CDR3 is TGTGCCAGCAGTTCGACGCTTACGGGGGATACGCAGTATTTT.

The DNA for the CDR3 is TGTGCCAGCAGTACAGGCACTGAGGAGACCCAGTACTTC. This gives the protein CASSTGTEETQYF. The V gene is TRBV2, the J gene TRBJ2-5, with D tentatively TRBD1 (5 bases). Looked up from germline, CDR1 is SNHLY and CDR2 is FYNNEI. The V and J ends lost 5 bases and 5 bases respectively, with 12 bases between them. This CDR3 comprises 13 residues.

This clone was picked up one time. V usage is TRBV5-5 and J usage is TRBJ2-1; D ambiguous. The V and J ends lost 0 bases and 4 bases respectively, with 8 bases between them. CDR3 size: 14 residues. Germline CDR1 SGHKS, CDR2 YYEKEE (reference sequence). CDR3 region: CASSLGYGYNEQFF. The CDR3 nucleotides read TGTGCCAGCAGCTTGGGTTACGGTTACAATGAGCAGTTCTTC.

V usage is TRBV19 and J usage is TRBJ1-5, with D unresolved. V gave up 3 bases and J gave up 15 bases, with 15 bases separating them. Per germline, CDR1 LNHDA and CDR2 SQIVND (reference sequence). The CDR3 is 12 amino acids. The CDR3 DNA is TGTGCCAGTAGTATCGGGGAGGCTATGTGGCATTTT. It encodes CASSIGEAMWHF.

This chain joins TRBV9 and TRBJ1-2; unclear D gene. From germline, CDR1 is SGDLS and CDR2 YYNGEE. The length of the CDR3 is 14 residues. The V end lost 0 bases, the J end lost 8 bases, and 14 bases lay between the germline ends. The CDR3 bases are TGTGCCAGCAGCGTAGATAGGGCAGAGGGAGGCTACACCTTC. Translation gives CASSVDRAEGGYTF. The entire variable domain, with the rest obtained from reference TRBV9 and TRBJ1-2, is as follows: DSGVTQTPKHLITATGQRVTLRCSPRSGDLSVYWYQQSLDQGLQFLIQYYNGEERAKGNILERFSAQQFPDLHSELNLSSLELGDSALYFCASSVDRAEGGYTFGSGTRLTVV.

The chain combines TRBV5-1 with TRBJ2-5, with 10 bases identical to TRBD2. The CDR3 is 16 amino acids. V lost 3 bases, J lost 4 bases, and 9 bases stayed unmatched. CDR1 SGHRS and CDR2 YFSETQ come from the germline V gene. The CDR3 reads CASSYVGLAGAETQYF. The CDR3 nucleotides are TGCGCCAGCAGCTACGTGGGGCTAGCGGGGGCAGAGACCCAGTACTTC.

This clone appeared a single time. This sequence joins TRBV5-4 and TRBJ1-4; TRBD1 might be the D (5 bases). The germline CDR1 and CDR2 sequences are SGHNT and YYREEE (reference sequence). CDR3 length equals 15 residues. Deletions cut 1 base from V and 7 bases from J, with 14 bases between. The CDR3 DNA reads as TGTGCCAGCAGCTTGTCTGGGGGGAGGGGTGAAAAACTGTTTTTT. It is translated as CASSLSGGRGEKLFF.

This chain uses TRBV7-9 with TRBJ2-7; D is unresolved. Trimming left V 5 bases short and J 3 bases short, with 5 bases between. Germline V lookup: CDR1 SEHNR, CDR2 FQNEAQ (reference sequence). This CDR3 comprises 11 residues. CDR3 sequence: CASSVSYEQYF. The CDR3 DNA sequence: TGTGCCAGCAGCGTTAGCTACGAGCAGTACTTC. Variable domain in full (rest from reference TRBV7-9 and TRBJ2-7): DTGVSQNPRHKITKRGQNVTFRCDPISEHNRLYWYRQTLGQGPEFLTYFQNEAQLEKSRLLSDRFSAERPKGSFSTLEIQRTEQGDSAMYLCASSVSYEQYFGPGTRLTVT.

CDR3: CASSLVWPGTTYEQYF. The CDR3, as DNA: TGTGCCAGCAGCTTAGTATGGCCCGGGACAACCTACGAGCAGTACTTC. V usage is TRBV11-2 and J usage is TRBJ2-7, with a weak D call TRBD1 (6 bases). This CDR3 region has 16 residues. Germline-derived CDR1 and CDR2 are SGHAT and FQNNGV. V was clipped by 1 base and J by 2 bases, with 15 bases between them.

Many counts were recorded for this clone. Other DNA sequences from this sample encode an identical CDR3 as well. This sequence joins TRBV28 and TRBJ1-1; D gene uncertain. The CDR3 is made up of 11 amino acids. The V gene's germline CDR1 is MDHEN and CDR2 SYDVKM. V was pared by 4 bases and J by 3 bases, with 3 bases between. The CDR3 bases are TGTGCCAGCAGTTCGGACACTGAAGCTTTCTTT. Its translation is CASSSDTEAFF.

The chain is built from TRBV9 and TRBJ2-6; 7 positions agree with TRBD1. CDR1 and CDR2 (germline): SGDLS, YYNGEE. The junction had 8 bases not matched to a gene; V was cut back by 2 bases and J by 0 bases. This CDR3 comprises 18 residues. CDR3 residues: CASSVRTDRFSGANVLTF. Here the CDR3 DNA reads TGTGCCAGCAGCGTCCGGACGGACAGGTTCTCTGGGGCCAACGTCCTGACTTTC.

The chain carries TRBV29-1 and TRBJ2-1; D is undetermined. V lost 5 bases and J lost 4, with 6 bases in between. Germline V lookup: CDR1 SQVTM, CDR2 ANQGSEA. This CDR3 comprises 11 residues. This chain's CDR3 is CSVKRYNEQFF. CDR3 sequence (DNA): TGCAGCGTTAAGAGGTACAATGAGCAGTTCTTC.

The rearrangement uses TRBV5-4 and TRBJ1-1, with D possibly TRBD1 on 6 matching bases. Germline CDR1 reads SGHNT; CDR2 reads YYREEE (reference sequence). Deletions cut 4 bases from V and 6 bases from J, with 10 bases between. The CDR3 contains 12 residues. In nucleotides, the CDR3 is TGTGCCAGCAGCCGGGAGGGGGCTGAAGCTTTCTTT. Encoded protein: CASSREGAEAFF.

The chain links TRBV3-1 (or the pseudogene TRBV3-2) to TRBJ2-3; 9 nucleotides match TRBD2. The V gene end was trimmed by 3 bases and the J gene end by 3 bases; junction bases not matched to a gene: 10. Germline V gene sequence: CDR1 LGHDT, CDR2 YNNKEL (reference sequence). The CDR3 runs 17 residues. The CDR3: CASSQRRAGGPTDTQYF. CDR3 DNA sequence: TGTGCCAGCAGCCAGCGTCGGGCGGGGGGGCCGACAGATACGCAGTATTTT.

The rearrangement links TRBV29-1 to TRBJ2-1, with D perhaps TRBD2 (6 bases). V was trimmed by 4 bases and J by 4 bases, leaving 11 bases between them. The germline V gene encodes CDR1 SQVTM and CDR2 ANQGSEA. CDR3 length: 13 residues. CDR3 sequence reads: CSVAGGTYNEQFF. Written as DNA, the CDR3 is TGCAGCGTTGCGGGTGGGACTTACAATGAGCAGTTCTTC.

This chain connects TRBV3-1 (or the pseudogene TRBV3-2) to TRBJ2-7; a possible D gene is TRBD1 (6 bases). This CDR3 region has 13 residues. The germline CDR1 and CDR2 sequences are LGHDT and YNNKEL (reference sequence). The V end was cut by 6 bases, the J end by 4 bases, with 13 bases between. Written as DNA, the CDR3 is TGTGCCAGCAGTCCCACAGGGACGTACGAGCAGTACTTC. This translates into CASSPTGTYEQYF.

V gene TRBV2 combines with J gene TRBJ1-5; the match to TRBD1 covers 8 bases. V dropped 7 bases and J dropped 2; count of bases not matched to a gene: 10. The CDR3 runs 16 residues. Germline loops: CDR1 SNHLY, CDR2 FYNNEI. CDR3 region: CASTKRQGAGNQPQHF. The CDR3 DNA is TGTGCCAGCACGAAGCGTCAGGGGGCAGGCAATCAGCCCCAGCATTTT.

The chain couples TRBV11-3 to TRBJ2-1; TRBD2 agrees at 9 bases. The CDR3 has 12 residues. The ends lost 5 bases at V and 13 bases at J; junction bases unmatched: 6. Germline values: CDR1 SGHNT, CDR2 YENEEA. The CDR3 sequence is CASSHPGTSQFF. In DNA, the CDR3 is TGTGCCAGCAGCCACCCTGGGACTAGCCAGTTCTTC.

The chain is built from TRBV27 and TRBJ1-1; 8 nucleotides agree with TRBD1. This CDR3 is 14 amino acids long. The V and J ends lost 6 bases and 2 bases, in that order; junction bases with no gene match: 5. Looked up from germline, CDR1 is MNHEY and CDR2 is SMNVEV (reference sequence). Here the CDR3 DNA reads TGTGCCAGCAGCCCAGGGGGCCCTAACACTGAAGCTTTCTTT. It translates to CASSPGGPNTEAFF.

The CDR3 nucleotides read TGTGCCAGCAGTTTCGCGGAGGGGACTGAAGCTTTCTTT. Translating it yields CASSFAEGTEAFF. The chain is built from TRBV12-3 or TRBV12-4 and TRBJ1-1, with D maybe TRBD1 (5 bases). The CDR3 spans 13 residues. V shed 3 bases and J shed 5 bases, with 10 bases lying between them.

The gene calls are TRBV18 and TRBJ2-7, with D maybe TRBD2 (5 bases). The CDR3 is 13 residues long. V was shortened by 3 bases and J by 3 bases, with 9 bases between the two germline ends. Germline CDR1 and CDR2: KGHSH and LQKENI. The CDR3 region is CASSPGAGYEQYF. CDR3 nucleotides: TGTGCCAGCTCACCGGGTGCGGGCTACGAGCAGTACTTC.